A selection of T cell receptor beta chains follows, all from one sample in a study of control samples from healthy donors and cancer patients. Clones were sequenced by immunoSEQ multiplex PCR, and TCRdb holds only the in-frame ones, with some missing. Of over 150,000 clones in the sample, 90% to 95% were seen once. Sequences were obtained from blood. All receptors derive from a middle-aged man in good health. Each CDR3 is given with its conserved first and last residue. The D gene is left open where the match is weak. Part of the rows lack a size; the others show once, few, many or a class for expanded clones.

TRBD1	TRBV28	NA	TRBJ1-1	TGTGCCAGCAGTTTCAGGGGGGGCACTGAAGCTTTCTTT	CASSFRGGTEAFF
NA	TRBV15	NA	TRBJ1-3	TGTGCCACCAGCACCACCGGGACTCCGGCAGTCACCATATATTTT	CATSTTGTPAVTIYF
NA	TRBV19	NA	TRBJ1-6	TGTGCCAGTAGTTATGGGCCGGGACGCTGGATTTCACCCCTCCACTTT	CASSYGPGRWISPLHF
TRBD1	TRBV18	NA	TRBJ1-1	TGTGCCAGCTCACCCCGGGACAGGCCCGAGGGAGCTTTCTTT	CASSPRDRPEGAFF
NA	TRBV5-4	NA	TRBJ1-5	TGTGCCAGCAGCTTGGGCGGGGAACAGCCCCAGCATTTT	CASSLGGEQPQHF
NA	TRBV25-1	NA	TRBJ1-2	TGTGCCAGCAGCCAACAGCTAGGGGCTAACTATGGCTACACCTTC	CASSQQLGANYGYTF
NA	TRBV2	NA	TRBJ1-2	TGTGCCAGCATTAGGAGTTGGCAGGGAAACTATGGCTACACCTTC	CASIRSWQGNYGYTF
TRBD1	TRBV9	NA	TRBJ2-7	TGTGCCAGCAGCGTCGGGACAGGGGGAGGGTACGAGCAGTACTTC	CASSVGTGGGYEQYF
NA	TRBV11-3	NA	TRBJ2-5	TGTGCCAGCAGCCCTGCTGATCAAGAGACCCAGTACTTC	CASSPADQETQYF
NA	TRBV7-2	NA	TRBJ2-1	TGTGCCAGCAGCTTAGGCGGGACACCCACGTACAATGAGCAGTTCTTC	CASSLGGTPTYNEQFF
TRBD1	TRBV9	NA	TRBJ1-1	TGTGCCAGCAGCGTCCGGGACAGGGGGGTGACTGAAGCTTTCTTT	CASSVRDRGVTEAFF
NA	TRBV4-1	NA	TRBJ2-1	TGCGCCAGCAGCCAAGATTCGGTGGAGGGGGCGCTTAATGAGCAGTTCTTC	CASSQDSVEGALNEQFF
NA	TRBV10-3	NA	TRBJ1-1	TGTGCCACCGACCTAGGAGGTTCGCTCATGAACACTGAAGCTTTCTTT	CATDLGGSLMNTEAFF
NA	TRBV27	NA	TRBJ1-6	TGTGCCAGCGGCCCCAGCGTCCGCTCCTATAATTCACCCCTCCACTTT	CASGPSVRSYNSPLHF
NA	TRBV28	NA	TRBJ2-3	TGTGCCAGCAGTTTAGGGGGCCAGGGATCAGATACGCAGTATTTT	CASSLGGQGSDTQYF
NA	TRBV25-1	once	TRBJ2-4	TGTGCCAGCAGTGCATCATCAGGGGCCCAGTACTTC	CASSASSGAQYF
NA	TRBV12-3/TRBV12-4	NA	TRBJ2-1	TGTGCCAGCAGCGACAGGATATACAATGAGCAGTTCTTC	CASSDRIYNEQFF
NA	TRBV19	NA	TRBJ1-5	TGTGCCAGTAGTATAGAGTCGGGGGCGGTAAGCAATCAGCCCCAGCATTTT	CASSIESGAVSNQPQHF
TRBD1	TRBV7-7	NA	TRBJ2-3	TGTGCCAGCAGCTCGACACAGGGGGTAGATACGCAGTATTTT	CASSSTQGVDTQYF
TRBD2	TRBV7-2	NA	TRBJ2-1	TGTGCCAGCAGCGCGGGCGGGAGCTCCTACAATGAGCAGTTCTTC	CASSAGGSSYNEQFF
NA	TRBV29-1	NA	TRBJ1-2	TGCAGCGTTGAGAGCGGGGGTTGGGGCTACACCTTC	CSVESGGWGYTF
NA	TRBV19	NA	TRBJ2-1	TGTGCCAGTAGTATAGATTTCGGGTTCGCGGGACGGGACCTTGGCAATGAGCAGTTCTTC	CASSIDFGFAGRDLGNEQFF
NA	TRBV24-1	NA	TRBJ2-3	TGTGCCACCAACGATCAGGGAACAGATACGCAGTATTTT	CATNDQGTDTQYF
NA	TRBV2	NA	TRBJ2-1	TGTGCCAGCAGTGAAGAGGAAGGGGTGAATGAGCAGTTCTTC	CASSEEEGVNEQFF
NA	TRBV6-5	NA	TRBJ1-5	TGTGCCAGCAGTTTGTTGGGGGATCGCAATCAGCCCCAGCATTTT	CASSLLGDRNQPQHF
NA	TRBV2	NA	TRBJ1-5	TGTGCCAGCAGTGAGAGCAATCAGCCCCAGCATTTT	CASSESNQPQHF
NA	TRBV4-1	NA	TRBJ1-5	TGCGCCAGCAGCCAAGAAGGGGTAAATCAGCCCCAGCATTTT	CASSQEGVNQPQHF
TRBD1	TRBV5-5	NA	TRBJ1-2	TGTGCCAGCAGTTGGACAGGCTATGGCTACACCTTC	CASSWTGYGYTF
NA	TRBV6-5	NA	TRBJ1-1	TGTGCCAGCAGAACGACGAACACTGAAGCTTTCTTT	CASRTTNTEAFF
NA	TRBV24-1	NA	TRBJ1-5	TGTGCCACCAGTGCCCAGGCCGGAGGGACTCAGCCCCAGCATTTT	CATSAQAGGTQPQHF
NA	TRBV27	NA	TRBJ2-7	TGTGCCAGCGGGGGGTCTTCATACGAGCAGTACTTC	CASGGSSYEQYF
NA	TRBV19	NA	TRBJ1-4	TGTGCCAGTAGTATCGTGGCGGCAACGACAACTAATGAAAAACTGTTTTTT	CASSIVAATTTNEKLFF
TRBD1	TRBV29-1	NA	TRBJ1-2	TGCAGCGTTGGCCGTCGACAGGGGGCTGAAGGCTACACCTTC	CSVGRRQGAEGYTF
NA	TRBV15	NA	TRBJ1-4	TGTGCCACCAGCTTTTCGAAGTTGGGGAGACCCACGGAGGAAAAACTGTTTTTT	CATSFSKLGRPTEEKLFF
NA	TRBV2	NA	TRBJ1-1	TGTGCCAGCAGTTACAGGTCAGGAGGGCACACTGAAGCTTTCTTT	CASSYRSGGHTEAFF
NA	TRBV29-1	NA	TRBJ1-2	TGCAGCGTCTCGGGACGAGGGTTCGGTGATGGCTACACCTTC	CSVSGRGFGDGYTF
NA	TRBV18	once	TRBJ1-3	TGTGCCAGCTCACCACCAAGGCAGAGCTCTGGAAACACCATATATTTT	CASSPPRQSSGNTIYF
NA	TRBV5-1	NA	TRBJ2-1	TGCGCCAGCAGCTTGCGGGGGGCCGACAATGAGCAGTTCTTC	CASSLRGADNEQFF
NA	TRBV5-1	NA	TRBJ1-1	TGCGCCAGCAGCAACCAGGGCACTGAAGCTTTCTTT	CASSNQGTEAFF
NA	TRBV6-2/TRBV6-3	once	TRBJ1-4	TGTGCCAGCAGTTACCCTTTTTCGGGGGCTCAGCCTGAAAAACTGTTTTTT	CASSYPFSGAQPEKLFF
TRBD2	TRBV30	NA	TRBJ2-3	TGTGCCTGGAGTACGGCTAGCGGGGGGCGGAGCACAGATACGCAGTATTTT	CAWSTASGGRSTDTQYF
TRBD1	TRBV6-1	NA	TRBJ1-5	TGTGCCAGCAGTGAATGGGACAGGGGATCACAGCCCCAGCATTTT	CASSEWDRGSQPQHF
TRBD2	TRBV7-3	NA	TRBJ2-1	TGTGCCAGCAGCCCCGGACTAGCGGCTAACAATGAGCAGTTCTTC	CASSPGLAANNEQFF
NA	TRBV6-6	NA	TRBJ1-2	TGTGCCAGCAGCTATCGGACAGAAAACTATGGCTACACCTTC	CASSYRTENYGYTF
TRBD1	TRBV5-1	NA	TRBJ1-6	TGCGCCAGCAGGCGGACAGGGACGTCCTATAATTCACCCCTCCACTTT	CASRRTGTSYNSPLHF
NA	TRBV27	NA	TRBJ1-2	TGTGCCAGCAGTTTCAATAGGAAGGGTGGCTACACCTTC	CASSFNRKGGYTF
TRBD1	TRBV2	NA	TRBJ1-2	TGTGCCAGCAGTGAAGAGGGACAGCCTAACTATGGCTACACCTTC	CASSEEGQPNYGYTF
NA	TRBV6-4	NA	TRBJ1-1	TGTGCCAGCAAGTTGACGAGCGTAGGTAATGAAGCTTTCTTT	CASKLTSVGNEAFF
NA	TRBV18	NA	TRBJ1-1	TGTGCCAGCTCACCAGGAAATGGACTGAACACTGAAGCTTTCTTT	CASSPGNGLNTEAFF
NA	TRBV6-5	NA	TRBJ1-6	TGTGCCAGCATGCCCCGGCCTTATAATTCACCCCTCCACTTT	CASMPRPYNSPLHF
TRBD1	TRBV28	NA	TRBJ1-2	TGTGCCAGCAGCGGGTCGCCTGGCGGGACAGGGGTCTATGGCTACACCTTC	CASSGSPGGTGVYGYTF
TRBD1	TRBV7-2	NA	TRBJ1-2	TGTGCCAGCAGCTTAGCGAGAGGACAGGGCGGCTATGGCTACACCTTC	CASSLARGQGGYGYTF
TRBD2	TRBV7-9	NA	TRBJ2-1	TGTGCCAGCAGCCAATGGGACTATTGGAACTACAATGAGCAGTTCTTC	CASSQWDYWNYNEQFF
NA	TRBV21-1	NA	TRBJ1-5	TGTGCCAGCAGCAAAGCCGGGCCATCCACCGACAGAAATAGCAATCAGCCCCAGCATTTT	CASSKAGPSTDRNSNQPQHF
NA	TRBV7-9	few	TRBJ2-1	TGTGCCAGCAGCTTTCCGAGGGGCGCGGGCTACAATGAGCAGTTCTTC	CASSFPRGAGYNEQFF
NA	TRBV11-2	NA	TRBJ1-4	TGTGCCAGCAGCTTAGCTCCCGCGACAGGTTTGGATGAAAAACTGTTTTTT	CASSLAPATGLDEKLFF
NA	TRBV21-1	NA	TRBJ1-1	TGTGCCAGCAGCAACCGGGACAGGGAAACTGAAGCTTTCTTT	CASSNRDRETEAFF
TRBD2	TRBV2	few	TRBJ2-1	TGTGCCAGCAGTGAGACTAGCGGGGCCACCAATGAGCAGTTCTTC	CASSETSGATNEQFF
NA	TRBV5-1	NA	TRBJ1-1	TGCGCCAGCAGCTCAGGGTCCTTGAACACTGAAGCTTTCTTT	CASSSGSLNTEAFF